This is a list of T cell receptor beta chains from one sample in a study of CD8 T cells in ankylosing spondylitis. Each CDR3 protein is one row after TCRdb ran MiXCR on the 5' RACE reads. The table has 120,000 to 150,000 distinct CDR3 sequences, roughly 8.8% seen once. Sequenced: synovial fluid, either unsorted or a sorted T cell fraction (not recorded which). These TCRs come from a male donor with ankylosing spondylitis. CDR3s include the opening cysteine and the closing phenylalanine or tryptophan. D genes are given only for firm matches. Expanded clones are given a class, and other clones once, few, many or no size at all.

d_call	v_call	j_call	clone_size	cdr3_nt	cdr3_aa
TRBD2	TRBV20-1	TRBJ2-1	-	TGCAGTGCCACATGGGGGGGTACCGGCAATGAGCAGTTCTTC	CSATWGGTGNEQFF
TRBD2	TRBV25-1	TRBJ2-3	-	TGTGCCAGCAGTGATTCCCCCTCATGGACTAGCGGGGGCCCGGATACGCAGTATTTT	CASSDSPSWTSGGPDTQYF
-	TRBV12-3/TRBV12-4	TRBJ2-2	-	TGTGCCAGCATCACTCGGAACACCGGGGAGCTGTTTTTT	CASITRNTGELFF
TRBD1	TRBV19	TRBJ2-7	few	TGTGCCAGTAGTAGGATTACAGGGGACTACGAGCAGTACTTC	CASSRITGDYEQYF
-	TRBV29-1	TRBJ2-3	many	TGCAGCGTTGATTCCCAGACTAGCACAGATACGCAGTATTTT	CSVDSQTSTDTQYF
-	TRBV20-1	TRBJ2-4	-	TGCAGTGCTAGACTCCTACTAGCCAAAAACATTCAGTACTTC	CSARLLLAKNIQYF
-	TRBV6-5	TRBJ1-6	-	TGTGCCAGCAGTTACCGTCTGACAGCTCCTAATTCACCCCTCCACTTT	CASSYRLTAPNSPLHF
-	TRBV7-2	TRBJ1-3	few	TGTGCCAGCAGCTACGACAGCCGAAACTCTGGAAACACCATATATTTT	CASSYDSRNSGNTIYF
-	TRBV5-1	TRBJ2-6	few	TGCGCCAGCAGCTTGGACGGGGGCACCGGGGCCAACGTCCTGACTTTC	CASSLDGGTGANVLTF
TRBD2	TRBV7-2	TRBJ2-1	few	TGTGCCAGCAGCTCCGGACTAGCGGGAGAGTCTGAGCAGTTCTTC	CASSSGLAGESEQFF
-	TRBV5-1	TRBJ1-4	few	TGCGCCAGCAGCTTCCGCCAGTGGGGGACTAATGAAAAACTGTTTTTT	CASSFRQWGTNEKLFF
-	TRBV20-1	TRBJ2-7	-	TGCAGTGCTAGAGGAACTGCGGACCACGAGCAGTACTTC	CSARGTADHEQYF
TRBD2	TRBV28	TRBJ2-7	few	TGTGCCAGCAGTTCATACCTCGGGGGGGCCGGCTACGAGCAGTACTTC	CASSSYLGGAGYEQYF
-	TRBV20-1	TRBJ2-3	-	TGCAGTGCTAGAGATCTGGGAGCGACAGATACGCAGTATTTT	CSARDLGATDTQYF
-	TRBV20-1	TRBJ1-2	few	TGCAGTGCTAGATTGGGGGGTTATGGCTACACCTTC	CSARLGGYGYTF
-	TRBV7-2	TRBJ1-2	few	TGTGCCAGCAGCTTAGTACCGGACACTAACTATGGCTACACCTTC	CASSLVPDTNYGYTF
-	TRBV20-1	TRBJ2-1	many	TGCAGTGCTAGGTTCCAGCCGAAGTTCTTC	CSARFQPKFF
-	TRBV5-1	TRBJ2-1	many	TGCGCCAGCAGCTTACAGGGAGTCGGTAGGAATGAGCAGTTCTTC	CASSLQGVGRNEQFF
TRBD1	TRBV6-1	TRBJ1-1	few	TGTGCCAGCAGCCGGGGACAGGGGGTCACTGAAGCTTTCTTT	CASSRGQGVTEAFF
TRBD2	TRBV4-1	TRBJ2-1	few	TGCGCCAGCAGCCGAGGGGGGACTAGCGGGAACCATGAGCAGTTCTTC	CASSRGGTSGNHEQFF
TRBD2	TRBV6-1	TRBJ2-3	-	TGTGCCACCACCCTCAGGGGGACTAGCGGCGGGGGTACGCAGTATTTT	CATTLRGTSGGGTQYF
-	TRBV3-1	TRBJ2-2	many	TGTGCCAGCAGCCGCAGCTCCCCAGGGGTCACCGGGGAGCTGTTTTTT	CASSRSSPGVTGELFF
-	TRBV20-1	TRBJ1-2	many	TGCAGTGCTAGAAGGGCTAACTATGGCTACACCTTC	CSARRANYGYTF
TRBD2	TRBV20-1	TRBJ2-7	many	TGCAGTGCTAGTGTTTCGGGGGGGCGGCACGAGCAGTACTTC	CSASVSGGRHEQYF
TRBD2	TRBV7-9	TRBJ2-3	-	TGTGCCAGCAGCTTAGGACTAGCGGGAGAGCCAGATACGCAGTATTTT	CASSLGLAGEPDTQYF
TRBD1	TRBV10-3	TRBJ1-2	few	TGTGCCACAGGGGACAGCACTGGGGGTAACTATGGCTACACCTTC	CATGDSTGGNYGYTF
-	TRBV20-1	TRBJ1-1	few	TGCAGTGCTAGAGAACCAGGGAGGAACACTGAAGCTTTCTTT	CSAREPGRNTEAFF
TRBD2	TRBV6-2/TRBV6-3	TRBJ2-7	many	TGTGCCAGCGGTAGTAGCGGGAGATCGTACGAGCAGTACTTC	CASGSSGRSYEQYF
TRBD2	TRBV20-1	TRBJ2-2	many	TGCAGTGTACCGACTAGCGTCACCGGGGAGCTGTTTTTT	CSVPTSVTGELFF
-	TRBV4-3	TRBJ1-2	few	TGCGCCAGCAGCCAAGAGAGAGGGAGATTTGGCTACACCTTC	CASSQERGRFGYTF
TRBD2	TRBV5-1	TRBJ2-1	many	TGCGCCAGCAGCGGACTAGCGGGAGGGTCCAATGAGCAGTTCTTC	CASSGLAGGSNEQFF
-	TRBV5-6	TRBJ2-7	-	TGTGCCAGCAGCTCGCCCCTTGCGGGGGCCTACTACGAGCAGTACTTC	CASSSPLAGAYYEQYF
-	TRBV11-1	TRBJ2-5	-	TGTGCCAGCAGCCTAACACAGACGGGTGCGGGGCTCCAAGAGACCCAGTACTTC	CASSLTQTGAGLQETQYF
-	TRBV6-1	TRBJ1-2	many	TGTGCCAGCAGCGTACCCAATTGGGATGGCTACACCTTC	CASSVPNWDGYTF
TRBD1	TRBV6-1	TRBJ2-2	many	TGTGCCAGCAGCTCCGGGACAGGGATAAACACCGGGGAGCTGTTTTTT	CASSSGTGINTGELFF
-	TRBV20-1	TRBJ2-3	medium-sized	TGCAGTGCTAGTCACGGGGGTACGCAGTATTTT	CSASHGGTQYF
TRBD1	TRBV7-9	TRBJ1-6	many	TGTGCCAGCAGCTTATATGGACAGGGAAATTCACCCCTCCACTTT	CASSLYGQGNSPLHF
TRBD1	TRBV28	TRBJ2-7	many	TGTGCCAGCAGTTTGGGACAGGGGGTCGACGAGCAGTACTTC	CASSLGQGVDEQYF
-	TRBV12-3/TRBV12-4	TRBJ1-4	few	TGTGCCAGCAGTCTCGGGCACGCCCTAGGAAAACTGTTTTTT	CASSLGHALGKLFF
-	TRBV6-2/TRBV6-3	TRBJ2-2	-	TGTGCCAGCAGTTACCCCTGGGACACCGGGGAGCTGTTTTTT	CASSYPWDTGELFF
-	TRBV6-5	TRBJ1-1	many	TGTGCCAGCAGTTACGGTACTGAGACTGAAGCTTTCTTT	CASSYGTETEAFF
-	TRBV7-7	TRBJ1-1	many	TGTGCTAGCAGCGCAATGTTTAACACTGAAGCTTTCTTT	CASSAMFNTEAFF
TRBD1	TRBV18	TRBJ1-2	-	TGTGCCAGCGCTCTCACCCCCACAGGGGGTTCTAACTATGGATACACCTTC	CASALTPTGGSNYGYTF
-	TRBV4-1	TRBJ2-3	-	TGCGCCAGCAGCCCCGGACATAGCACAGATACGCAGTATTTT	CASSPGHSTDTQYF
TRBD1	TRBV12-3/TRBV12-4	TRBJ1-6	many	TGTGCCAGCAGTTTCGGGACAGATAATTCACCCCTCCACTTT	CASSFGTDNSPLHF
-	TRBV5-1	TRBJ2-3	many	TGCGCCAGCAACCTGGCACAGGGTGCAGATACGCAGTATTTT	CASNLAQGADTQYF
TRBD2	TRBV12-3/TRBV12-4	TRBJ2-2	few	TGTGCCAGCAGTCGAAGCGGGAGAGGCGGGGAGCTGTTTTTT	CASSRSGRGGELFF
TRBD1	TRBV27	TRBJ2-3	many	TGTGCCATCTCGGACAGGGGAGCGGCAGATACGCAGTATTTT	CAISDRGAADTQYF
-	TRBV27	TRBJ1-4	medium-sized	TGTGCCAAGCCGGGACCCGACCAGGAAAAACTGTTTTTT	CAKPGPDQEKLFF